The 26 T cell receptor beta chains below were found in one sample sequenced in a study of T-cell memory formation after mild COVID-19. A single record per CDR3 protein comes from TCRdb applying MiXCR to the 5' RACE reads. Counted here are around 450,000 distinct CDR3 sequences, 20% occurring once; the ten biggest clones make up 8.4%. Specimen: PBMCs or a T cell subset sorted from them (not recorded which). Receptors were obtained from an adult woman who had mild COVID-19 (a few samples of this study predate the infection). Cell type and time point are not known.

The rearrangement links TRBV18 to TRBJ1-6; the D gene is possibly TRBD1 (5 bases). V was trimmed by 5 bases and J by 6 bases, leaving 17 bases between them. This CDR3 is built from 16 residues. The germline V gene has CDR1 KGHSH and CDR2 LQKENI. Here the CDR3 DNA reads TGTGCCAGCTCATCGGGCACAAGGGGCTCTAATTCACCCCTCCACTTT. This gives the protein CASSSGTRGSNSPLHF.

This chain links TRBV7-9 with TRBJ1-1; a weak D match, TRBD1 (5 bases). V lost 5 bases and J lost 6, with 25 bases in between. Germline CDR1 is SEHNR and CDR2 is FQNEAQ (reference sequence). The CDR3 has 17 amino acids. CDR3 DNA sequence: TGTGCCAGCAGCCGCGGGATGCTTGGCGGGGGAGGCGCTGAAGCTTTCTTT. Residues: CASSRGMLGGGGAEAFF.

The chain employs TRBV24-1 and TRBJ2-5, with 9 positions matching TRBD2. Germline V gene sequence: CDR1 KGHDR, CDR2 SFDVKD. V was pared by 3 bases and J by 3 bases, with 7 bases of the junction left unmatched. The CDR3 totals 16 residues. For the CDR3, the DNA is TGTGCCACCAGTGATATTGGACTAGCGCAAAAAGAGACCCAGTACTTC. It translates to CATSDIGLAQKETQYF.

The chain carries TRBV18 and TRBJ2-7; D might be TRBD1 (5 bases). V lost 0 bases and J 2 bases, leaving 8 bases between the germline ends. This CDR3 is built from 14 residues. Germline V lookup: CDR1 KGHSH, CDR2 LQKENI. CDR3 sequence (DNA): TGTGCCAGCTCACCACCCCGACAGACCTACGAGCAGTACTTC. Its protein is CASSPPRQTYEQYF. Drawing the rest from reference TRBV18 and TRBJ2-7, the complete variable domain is NAGVMQNPRHLVRRRGQEARLRCSPMKGHSHVYWYRQLPEEGLKFMVYLQKENIIDESGMPKERFSAEFPKEGPSILRIQQVVRGDSAAYFCASSPPRQTYEQYFGPGTRLTVT.

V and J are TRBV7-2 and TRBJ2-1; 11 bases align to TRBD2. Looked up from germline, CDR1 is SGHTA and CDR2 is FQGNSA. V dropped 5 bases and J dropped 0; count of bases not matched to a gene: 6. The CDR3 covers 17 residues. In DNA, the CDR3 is TGTGCCAGCAGCCGACTAGCGGGGATACGCTCCTACAATGAGCAGTTCTTC. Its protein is CASSRLAGIRSYNEQFF.

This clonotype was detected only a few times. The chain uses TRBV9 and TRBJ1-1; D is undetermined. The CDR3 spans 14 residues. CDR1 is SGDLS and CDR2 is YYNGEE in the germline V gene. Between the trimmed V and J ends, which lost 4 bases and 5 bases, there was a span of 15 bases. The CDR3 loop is CASSPNIASTEAFF. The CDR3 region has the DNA TGTGCCAGCAGCCCCAACATTGCGAGTACTGAAGCTTTCTTT.

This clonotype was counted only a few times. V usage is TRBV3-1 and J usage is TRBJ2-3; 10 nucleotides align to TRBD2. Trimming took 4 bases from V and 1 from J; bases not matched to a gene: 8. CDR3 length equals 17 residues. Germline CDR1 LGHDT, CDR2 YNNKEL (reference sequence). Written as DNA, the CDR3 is TGTGCCAGCAGCCCTACCTCCGGGACTAGCGGCACAGATACGCAGTATTTT. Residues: CASSPTSGTSGTDTQYF.

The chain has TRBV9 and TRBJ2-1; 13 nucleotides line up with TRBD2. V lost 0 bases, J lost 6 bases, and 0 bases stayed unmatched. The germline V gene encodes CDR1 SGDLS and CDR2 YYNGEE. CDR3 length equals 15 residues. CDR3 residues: CASSVGLAGGNEQFF. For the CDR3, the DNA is TGTGCCAGCAGCGTAGGACTAGCGGGAGGCAATGAGCAGTTCTTC.

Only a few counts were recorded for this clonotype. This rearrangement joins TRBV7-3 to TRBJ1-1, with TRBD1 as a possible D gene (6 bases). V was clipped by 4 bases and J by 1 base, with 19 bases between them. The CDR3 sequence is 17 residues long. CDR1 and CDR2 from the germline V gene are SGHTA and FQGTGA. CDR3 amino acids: CASSSSRRGGENTEAFF. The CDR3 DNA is TGTGCCAGCAGCTCCTCACGCAGGGGCGGGGAGAACACTGAAGCTTTCTTT.

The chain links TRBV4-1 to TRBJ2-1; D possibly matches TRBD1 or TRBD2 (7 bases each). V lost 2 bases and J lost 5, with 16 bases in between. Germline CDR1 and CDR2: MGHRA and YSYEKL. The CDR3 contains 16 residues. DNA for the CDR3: TGCGCCAGCAGCCAATTAAGGGAGGGGGCGCACAATGAGCAGTTCTTC. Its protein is CASSQLREGAHNEQFF.

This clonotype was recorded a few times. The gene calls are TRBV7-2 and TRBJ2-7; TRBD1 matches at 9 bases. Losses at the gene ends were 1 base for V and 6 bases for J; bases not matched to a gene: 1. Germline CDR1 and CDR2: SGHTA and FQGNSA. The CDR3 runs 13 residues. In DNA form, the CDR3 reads TGTGCCAGCAGCTTAGGGACAGGGGCCGAGCAGTACTTC. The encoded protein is CASSLGTGAEQYF.

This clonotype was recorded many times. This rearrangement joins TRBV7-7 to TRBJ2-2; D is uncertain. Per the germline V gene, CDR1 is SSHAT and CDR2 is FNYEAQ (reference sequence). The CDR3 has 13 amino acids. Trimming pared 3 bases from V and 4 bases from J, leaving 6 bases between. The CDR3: CASSLESTGELFF. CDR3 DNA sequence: TGTGCCAGCAGCTTGGAGAGCACCGGGGAGCTGTTTTTT. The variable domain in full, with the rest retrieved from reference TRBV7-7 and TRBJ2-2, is GAGVSQSPRYKVTKRGQDVTLRCDPISSHATLYWYQQALGQGPEFLTYFNYEAQPDKSGLPSDRFSAERPEGSISTLTIQRTEQRDSAMYRCASSLESTGELFFGEGSRLTVL.

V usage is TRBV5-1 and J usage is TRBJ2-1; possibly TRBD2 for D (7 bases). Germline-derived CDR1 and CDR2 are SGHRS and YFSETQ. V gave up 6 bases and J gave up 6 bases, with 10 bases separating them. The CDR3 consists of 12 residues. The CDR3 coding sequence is TGCGCCAGCAAGGGGGGGGTCAATGAGCAGTTCTTC. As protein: CASKGGVNEQFF.

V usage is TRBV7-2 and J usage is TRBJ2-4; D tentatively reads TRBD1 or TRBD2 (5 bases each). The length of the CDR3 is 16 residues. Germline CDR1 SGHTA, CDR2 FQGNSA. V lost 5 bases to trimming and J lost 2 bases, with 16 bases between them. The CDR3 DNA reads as TGTGCCAGCAGCCGGGGCCTTTTTCCTTCCAAAAACATTCAGTACTTC. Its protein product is CASSRGLFPSKNIQYF.

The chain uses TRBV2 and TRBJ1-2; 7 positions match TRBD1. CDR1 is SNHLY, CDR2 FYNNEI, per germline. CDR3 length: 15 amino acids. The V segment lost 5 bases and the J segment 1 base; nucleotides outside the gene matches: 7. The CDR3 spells CASSPGQALNYGYTF. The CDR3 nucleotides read TGTGCCAGCAGTCCTGGACAGGCCCTTAACTATGGCTACACCTTC.

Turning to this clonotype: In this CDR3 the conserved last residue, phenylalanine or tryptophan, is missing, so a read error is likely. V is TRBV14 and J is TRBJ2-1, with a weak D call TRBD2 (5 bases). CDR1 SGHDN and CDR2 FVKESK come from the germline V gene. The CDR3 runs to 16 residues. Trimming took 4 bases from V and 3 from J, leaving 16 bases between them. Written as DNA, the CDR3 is TGTGCCAGCAGCCTAGGAGAGGGTCCTGTCTACAATGAGCAGTTCTCC. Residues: CASSLGEGPVYNEQFS.

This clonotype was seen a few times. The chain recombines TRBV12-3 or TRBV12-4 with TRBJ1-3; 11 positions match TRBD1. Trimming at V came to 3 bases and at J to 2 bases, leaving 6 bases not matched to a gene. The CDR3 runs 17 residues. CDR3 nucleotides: TGTGCCAGCAGTTTCCTGGGGACAGGGGGGACTGGAAACACCATATATTTT. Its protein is CASSFLGTGGTGNTIYF.

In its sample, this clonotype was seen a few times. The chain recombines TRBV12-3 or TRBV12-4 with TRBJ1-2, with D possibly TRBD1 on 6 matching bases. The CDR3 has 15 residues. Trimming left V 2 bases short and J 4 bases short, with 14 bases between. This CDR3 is CASSLKGGLVYGYTF. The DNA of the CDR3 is TGTGCCAGCAGTTTAAAGGGGGGCTTGGTCTATGGCTACACCTTC.

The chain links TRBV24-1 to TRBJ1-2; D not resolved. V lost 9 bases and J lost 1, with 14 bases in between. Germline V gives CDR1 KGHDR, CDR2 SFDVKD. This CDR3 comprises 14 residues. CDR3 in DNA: TGTGCCACCCAAGATGAGGGCGGTAACTATGGCTACACCTTC. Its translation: CATQDEGGNYGYTF.

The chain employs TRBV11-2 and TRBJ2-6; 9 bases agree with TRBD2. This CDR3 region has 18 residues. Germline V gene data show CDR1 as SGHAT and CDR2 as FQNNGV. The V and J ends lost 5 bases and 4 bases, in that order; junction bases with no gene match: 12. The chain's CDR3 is CASSLLAGSVTGANVLTF. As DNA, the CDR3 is TGTGCCAGCAGCCTACTAGCGGGTTCTGTCACGGGGGCCAACGTCCTGACTTTC.

The CDR3 here is CASSPQVVNEQFF. The CDR3 DNA reads as TGTGCCAGCAGCCCGCAGGTGGTAAATGAGCAGTTCTTC. This sequence joins TRBV13 and TRBJ2-1; D uncertain. V lost 5 bases and J 7 bases, leaving 12 bases between the germline ends. Per the germline V gene, CDR1 is PRHDT and CDR2 is FYEKMQ (reference sequence). The CDR3 contains 13 residues.

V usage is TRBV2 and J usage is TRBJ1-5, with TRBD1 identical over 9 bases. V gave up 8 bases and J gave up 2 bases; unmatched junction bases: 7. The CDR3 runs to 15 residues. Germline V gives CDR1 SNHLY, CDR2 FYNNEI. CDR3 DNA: TGTGCCAGCCTGGGACAGGGACTGGGCAATCAGCCCCAGCATTTT. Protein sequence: CASLGQGLGNQPQHF.

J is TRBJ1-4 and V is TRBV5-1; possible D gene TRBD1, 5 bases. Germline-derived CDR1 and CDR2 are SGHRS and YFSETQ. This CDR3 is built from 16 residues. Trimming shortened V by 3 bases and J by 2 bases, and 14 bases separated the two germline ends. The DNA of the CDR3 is TGCGCCAGCAGCTCCGACCAGGGTGCTACTAATGAAAAACTGTTTTTT. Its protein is CASSSDQGATNEKLFF.

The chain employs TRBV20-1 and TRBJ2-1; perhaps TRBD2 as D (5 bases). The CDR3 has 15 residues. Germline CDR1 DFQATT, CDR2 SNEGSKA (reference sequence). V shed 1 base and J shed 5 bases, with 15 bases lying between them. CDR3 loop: CSARVRARGNNEQFF. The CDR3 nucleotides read TGCAGTGCTAGAGTGCGGGCCCGTGGTAACAATGAGCAGTTCTTC.

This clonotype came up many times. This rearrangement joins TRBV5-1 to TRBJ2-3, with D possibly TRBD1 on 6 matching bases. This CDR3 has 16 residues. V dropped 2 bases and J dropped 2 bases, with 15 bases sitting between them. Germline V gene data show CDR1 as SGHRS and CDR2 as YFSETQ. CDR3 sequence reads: CASSLGGPQLTDTQYF. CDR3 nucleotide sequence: TGCGCCAGCAGCTTAGGGGGACCTCAACTCACAGATACGCAGTATTTT.

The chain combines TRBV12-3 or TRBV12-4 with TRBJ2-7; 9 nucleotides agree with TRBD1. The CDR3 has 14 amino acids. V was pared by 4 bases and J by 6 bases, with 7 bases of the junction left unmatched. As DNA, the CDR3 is TGTGCCAGCAGTTCCGGGACAGGGAAGGGCGAGCAGTACTTC. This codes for CASSSGTGKGEQYF.